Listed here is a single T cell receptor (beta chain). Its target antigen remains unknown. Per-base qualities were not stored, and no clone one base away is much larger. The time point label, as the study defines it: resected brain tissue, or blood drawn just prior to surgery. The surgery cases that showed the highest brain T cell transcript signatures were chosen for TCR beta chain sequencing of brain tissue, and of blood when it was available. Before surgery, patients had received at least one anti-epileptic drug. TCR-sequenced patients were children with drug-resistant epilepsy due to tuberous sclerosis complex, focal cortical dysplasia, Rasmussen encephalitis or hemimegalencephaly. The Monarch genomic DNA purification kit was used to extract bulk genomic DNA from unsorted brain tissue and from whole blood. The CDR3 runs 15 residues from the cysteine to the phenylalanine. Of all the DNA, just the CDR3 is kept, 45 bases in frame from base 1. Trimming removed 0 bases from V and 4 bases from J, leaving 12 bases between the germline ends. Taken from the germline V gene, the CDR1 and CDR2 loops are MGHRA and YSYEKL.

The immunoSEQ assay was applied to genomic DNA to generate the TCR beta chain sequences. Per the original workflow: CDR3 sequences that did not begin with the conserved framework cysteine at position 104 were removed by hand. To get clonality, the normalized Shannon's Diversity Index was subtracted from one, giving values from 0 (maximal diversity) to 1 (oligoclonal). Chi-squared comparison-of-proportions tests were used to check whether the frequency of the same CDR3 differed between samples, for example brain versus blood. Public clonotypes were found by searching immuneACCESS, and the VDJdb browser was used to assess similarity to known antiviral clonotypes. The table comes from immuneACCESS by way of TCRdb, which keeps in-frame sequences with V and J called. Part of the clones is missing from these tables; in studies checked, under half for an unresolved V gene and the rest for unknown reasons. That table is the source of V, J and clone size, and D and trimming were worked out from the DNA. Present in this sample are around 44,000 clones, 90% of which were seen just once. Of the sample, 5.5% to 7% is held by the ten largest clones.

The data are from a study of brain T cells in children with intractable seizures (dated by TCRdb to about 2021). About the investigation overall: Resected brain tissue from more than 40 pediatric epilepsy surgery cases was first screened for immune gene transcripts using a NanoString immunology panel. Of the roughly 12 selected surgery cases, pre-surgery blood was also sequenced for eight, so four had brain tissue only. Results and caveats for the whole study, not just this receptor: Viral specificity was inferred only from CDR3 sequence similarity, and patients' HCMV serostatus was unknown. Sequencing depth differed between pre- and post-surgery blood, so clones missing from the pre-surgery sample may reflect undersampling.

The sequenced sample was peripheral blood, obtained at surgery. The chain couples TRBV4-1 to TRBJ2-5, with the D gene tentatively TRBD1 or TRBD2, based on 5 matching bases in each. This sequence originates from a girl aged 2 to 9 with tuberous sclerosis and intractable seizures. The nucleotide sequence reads TGCGCCAGCAGCCAAGAGGGCAGGGACGGAGAGACCCAGTACTTC. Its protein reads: CASSQEGRDGETQYF.